The sequence of this TCR beta chain was determined in a study of cytomegalovirus exposure and HLA in healthy donors (TCRdb year 2017). About the investigation overall: According to an earlier analysis of several hundred of the donors, about 179 million T cells yielded roughly 100 million unique TCR beta sequences and 250 to 350 Gb of sequence data. Using immunosequencing, the study profiled T cell repertoires from roughly 650 subjects and related those repertoires to cytomegalovirus serostatus. An earlier analysis of 587 of the donors applied high-throughput TCR beta sequencing to assess whether each TCR beta V gene segment acted as functional or pseudogenic. Typing coverage varied by locus: 629-630 donors for A, B, C, DRB1 and DQB1; around 560 for DQA1; over 600 for DPA1; roughly 470 for DPB1. Alongside the repertoire data, information on donor age, sex, ethnicity and CMV serostatus was compiled. The aim of the study was to test whether cataloging public T cell receptors could identify signatures of past pathogen exposure. In a later analysis, previously published TCR beta repertoires from 550 to 750 donors were re-analyzed and high-resolution HLA genotyping was added so that TCR occurrence patterns could be studied. Besides the first cohort of approximately 670 subjects, a separate validation cohort made up of over a hundred different subjects was used. Of the roughly 400 genotyped donors, more than 75% were placed in the genetic ancestry cluster associated with self-reported Caucasian donors. Roughly 5 DR-DQ haplotypes were handled as single units for association and clustering, since linkage in the cohort was strong. HLA typing included class I and class II loci at four-digit resolution. A later genetic analysis used genome-wide SNP genotypes for about 60% of the roughly 670 donors, treating that subset as a discovery cohort. All discovery cohort repertoires had been generated on a single sequencing platform. Rather than drawing on any new phenotypic data, the later analysis identified candidate immune exposures from TCR beta sequences and the way those sequences occurred across donors. On average, 235,054 unique TCR beta nucleotide sequences were sequenced per donor among 300 to 500 genotyped donors of the cohort, with around 19% of those sequences being non-productive. Around 330 gigabases of sequencing data and about 92 million unique TCR sequences made up an early release that covered roughly 670 HLA-typed donors. To predict cytomegalovirus infection status, the study combined high-throughput TCR immunosequencing, statistical association of individual TCRs with disease status, and machine learning.

This clone was detected only a few times. Which antigen it targets is not known. Per-base quality was not reported, and no clone a single base away is much larger than it. From a lookup of the germline V gene, CDR1 and CDR2 are SGHAT and FQNNGV. The CDR3 holds 17 amino acids from the cysteine to the phenylalanine. Just the 51-base CDR3 DNA is kept, in frame starting at base 1. V is cut by 2 bases and J by 7 bases, and the space between the germline ends is 21 bases. The cohort consisted of 600 to 700 healthy bone marrow donors. At the time of sampling, all cohort members were nominally healthy, though unrecorded immune exposures were likely present. The donor tested CMV seronegative and was one of the 352 seronegative cohort members. Each donor provided a peripheral blood sample, and peripheral blood mononuclear cells were used for TCR beta sequencing. Genomic DNA extraction from the blood cell samples was performed with the Qiagen DNeasy Blood Extraction Kit.

What the authors observed across the whole study: For the cohort, immune exposure information was limited to CMV serostatus. Compared with the roughly 670-donor mean, donors in an Asian-associated ancestry cluster had fewer N-insertions in productive TCRs, according to a later genetic analysis. The sequencing pipeline was judged likely to have produced a cluster of highly shared sequence variants as a technical artifact. The classifier was reported to diagnose cytomegalovirus status with high specificity and sensitivity in both the original and validation cohorts. Broadly in line with IMGT annotations, most TCR beta V segments showed up in productive rearrangements about 87% or about 30% of the time in an earlier analysis of under 700 of the donors. V-gene and J-gene trimming of TCR beta chains was associated with a missense DCLRE1C variant in a later genetic analysis, and the association was replicated in an independent cohort. The presence/absence analyses assumed that sequencing depth was roughly uniform across donors, and that assumption may not be true. Correlated functional status among segregating V segments might be attributable to linkage disequilibrium, but an unknown experimental factor could not be ruled out. According to a later analysis, parvovirus B19, influenza, CMV and Epstein-Barr virus appeared linked to several top co-occurrence clusters. Because HLA typing was missing for some donors at each locus, association tests included only the typed subset. The authors suggested that the approach could potentially be extended to other disease states and immunological phenotypes. Because counts were too low, about 18 rarely observed V segments, including chromosome 9 orphons, were left out of the earlier analysis of some 640 of the donors. In a later analysis, some 17,000 TCR beta sequences were associated with specific HLA alleles at a false discovery rate of 0.05. Some IMGT-functional V segments, including TRBV6-2 and TRBV6-3, could not be told apart with the 87-base-pair reads, so those segments were excluded. In a later analysis, TCR association rates were found to vary across HLA loci, with the most associated TCRs seen for DRB1 alleles and the fewest for HLA-C alleles. The study gave a list of about 160 TCR beta chains associated with cytomegalovirus. Assigning TCR associations to individual alleles was difficult when HLA alleles, especially DR and DQ, strongly co-occurred. In a later analysis, HLA-associated TCR beta chains were found to be more clonally expanded and to have lower generation probabilities than equally common non-associated chains. Most TCR sequences were observed very rarely across donors, whereas some public TCRs were present in many individuals. Only TCR beta chains were sequenced in this cohort, and the absence of alpha or paired-chain data limited detectable features. A few of the identified cytomegalovirus-associated TCR beta chains were confirmed in vitro to be specific for cytomegalovirus antigens. A further reported finding was that TCR beta sequences accurately predicted the HLA-A and HLA-B alleles for most subjects in the first cohort. Most CMV-associated TCR beta chains appeared to be HLA-restricted in a later analysis, and the HLA associations seemed to be driven largely by CMV exposure.

Library construction relied on the immunoSEQ multiplex PCR assay. A mixture of 60 forward primers for TCR Vbeta segments and 13 reverse primers for TCR Jbeta segments was used in the multiplex PCR. The CDR3 region of rearranged TCR beta genes was amplified from genomic DNA with a multiplex PCR assay. Amplified TCR beta libraries were sequenced as 87-base-pair reads on the Illumina HiSeq System. The authors' analysis ran thus. In a later analysis, tens of millions of unique TCR beta chains were counted across the roughly 610 repertoires, and approximately 11 million of these chains were shared by at least two donors. A nearest-neighbor algorithm error-corrected the raw reads and collapsed the reads into unique sequences, merging closely related sequences to remove PCR and sequencing errors. Alignment of CDR3 sequences to IMGT reference sequences was used to assign V, D and J gene segments. For a sequence to be retained, at least a six-nucleotide match to both a V gene segment and a J gene segment was required. Rearrangements were called productive when the CDR3 lacked stop codons and stayed in frame with V and J; all others were non-productive. Following IMGT convention, CDR3 was defined as the stretch from the second conserved V-encoded cysteine to the conserved J-encoded phenylalanine. The earlier analysis of about 530 of the donors excluded any sequence lacking an unambiguous match to a single V gene segment. In an earlier analysis of 587 of the donors, a V segment was called functional when productive rearrangements were above 56.7%, and segregating when the standard deviation between donors exceeded 5%. A statistical classification framework was developed to diagnose cytomegalovirus status using the catalog of TCR beta chain sequences. A later analysis assigned V and J genes by comparing TCR nucleotide sequences with IMGT/GENE-DB human TR gene sequences. The TCRdist pipeline was used in a later analysis to assign CDR3 sequences and most-parsimonious VDJ recombination scenarios. In a later analysis, every TCR beta chain was defined by the combination of its CDR3 amino acid sequence and its V-gene family, and reads without a unique V-gene family were dropped. In a later analysis, a few hundred highly shared, low-generation-probability nucleotide sequences were removed to address suspected cross-contamination and a sequencing artifact. A later analysis calculated a clonal expansion index for each public chain from normalized within-repertoire ranks of inferred template counts. Generation probabilities in a later analysis came from a VDJ recombination model fitted to out-of-frame rearrangements, and those results were checked against IGoR. In a later analysis, TCR-TCR, TCR-HLA and TCR-CMV co-occurrence was scored with hypergeometric tests, and a repertoire-size bias correction was applied to TCR pairs. False discovery rates were estimated in a later analysis by permuting HLA or CMV assignments 20 times. In a later analysis, co-occurring TCRs were grouped using DBSCAN, and TCRdist sequence similarity was added for clustering within HLA-allele-positive subsets. For co-occurrence clustering, repertoires with fewer than 30,000 or more than 120,000 public chains were excluded, along with four or five repertoires with anomalous nucleotide sharing. Not all clones reach the TCRdb copy of this immuneACCESS table, which keeps in-frame sequences only. Checked studies attribute under half of the gap to unresolved V genes and leave the rest unexplained. V, J and clone size are those of that table, while D and trimming were read from the DNA. In this sample the table shows under 150,000 clones, roughly 76% of which occur a single time. The ten largest clones capture 3.5% to 4% of the sample.

The receptor chain draws on TRBV11-2 and TRBJ2-1; TRBD1 is a possible D gene, resting on 6 matching bases. Sequenced sample: PBMCs. This TCR was recovered from a man aged 18 to 30 in good health and CMV-seronegative. The CDR3 sequence is CASSLSAGTTGQNEQFF. The DNA sequence is TGTGCCAGCAGCTTATCAGCCGGGACAACGGGACAAAATGAGCAGTTCTTC.